This note documents a single TCR beta chain sequence. This clone was seen only once. This clone's antigen is unknown. No base quality information exists; no much larger clone differs at one position. This sample stems from a study of a mutant IDH1 vaccine in newly diagnosed glioma (dated by TCRdb to the early 2020s). In the study overall: Vaccination was initiated 4-6 weeks after radiotherapy alone, or concurrently with temozolomide cycles in the chemotherapy-containing groups. Peripheral blood was drawn at six visits: V03 (baseline), V05, V07, V10, V12 and V13. Of the approximately 30 treated patients, approximately 62% were male and about 40% were female, and the mean age was roughly 40 years. Visit V12 was the week-35 safety follow-up and visit V13 was the week-47 end of study. Longitudinal TCRB deep sequencing was done for 20 to 25 treated patients, wherever samples were available for exploratory analyses. Before enrollment, most patients had been given radiochemotherapy with temozolomide as standard therapy, while the rest had received either radiotherapy alone or temozolomide alone. Overall results and qualifications from the work: PBMC samples for TCRB deep sequencing were selected based on availability. Vaccine-induced immune responses across multiple MHC alleles were detected in roughly 94% of patients. The authors noted that analyses of patient blood samples could not be reproduced because of sample limitations. Pseudoprogression appeared unrelated to alterations in the top peripheral T cell clonotypes detected by TCRB sequencing.

Interpreted using the paper, the time point label stands for: week 35, safety follow-up. Every vaccine dose consisted of 300 ug of a 20-mer mutant IDH1 peptide in Montanide, administered subcutaneously together with topical imiquimod. Across visits V03 through V10, patients got a total of eight vaccinations, given in weeks 1, 3, 5, 7, 11, 15, 19 and 23. The donors had newly diagnosed IDH1-mutant astrocytomas of WHO grade 3 or 4 that showed loss of nuclear ATRX. The samples were drawn from NOA16, a multicentre, single-arm, open-label phase I trial in Germany that tested a mutant IDH1 peptide vaccine in humans for the first time. Genomic DNA for TCRB sequencing was extracted from EDTA blood using the DNeasy Blood and Tissue Kit. The CDR3, cysteine through phenylalanine, is 13 amino acids long. Only the CDR3 DNA is retained, 39 bases long and in frame from the first base. According to the germline V gene, CDR1 reads MGHRA and CDR2 reads YSYEKL. Trimming takes 3 bases from V and 8 bases from J, and the germline ends sit 11 bases apart.

Preparation of the library involved the immunoSEQ multiplex PCR assay. Rearranged TCR beta chain sequences were amplified with the hsTCRB Kit following the manufacturer's protocol. An Illumina MiSeq was used to sequence the TCRB libraries. Regarding the original processing steps: The kit vendor's proprietary platform handled demultiplexing, trimming and gene mapping. The immuneACCESS repertoire file appears here via TCRdb, limited to in-frame rearrangements. These files lack a portion of the clones; in checked studies, under half of the deficit traces to unresolved V genes, and the cause of the others is not known. V and J calls and clone size are copied from that table; D and trimming were computed from the DNA. This sample gives about 27,000 clones in total; roughly 83% of them show up just once. The ten biggest clones cover roughly 30% of the sample.

This sequence was found in a man younger than 40 with glioma. Sequenced material: PBMCs, taken from a glioma patient whose treatment included an IDH1 peptide vaccine. The V and J genes are TRBV4-1 and TRBJ2-1; TRBD1 might be the D gene, on 6 matching bases. Read as DNA, the sequence is TGCGCCAGCAGCCACCTCACAGGGTATGAGCAGTTCTTC. Its coded protein is CASSHLTGYEQFF.